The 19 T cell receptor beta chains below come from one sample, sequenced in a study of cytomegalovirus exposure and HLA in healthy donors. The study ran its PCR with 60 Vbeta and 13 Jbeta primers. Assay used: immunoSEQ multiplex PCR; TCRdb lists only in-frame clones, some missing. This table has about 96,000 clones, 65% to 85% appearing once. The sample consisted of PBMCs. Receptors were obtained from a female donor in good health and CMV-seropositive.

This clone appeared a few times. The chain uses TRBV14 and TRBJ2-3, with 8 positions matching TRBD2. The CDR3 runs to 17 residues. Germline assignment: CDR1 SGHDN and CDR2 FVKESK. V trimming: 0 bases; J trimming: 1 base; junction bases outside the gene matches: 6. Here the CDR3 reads CASSQDEAGAGTDTQYF. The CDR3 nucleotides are TGTGCCAGCAGCCAAGACGAAGCGGGGGCCGGCACAGATACGCAGTATTTT. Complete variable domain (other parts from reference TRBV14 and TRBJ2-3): EAGVTQFPSHSVIEKGQTVTLRCDPISGHDNLYWYRRVMGKEIKFLLHFVKESKQDESGMPNNRFLAERTGGTYSTLKVQPAELEDSGVYFCASSQDEAGAGTDTQYFGPGTRLTVL.

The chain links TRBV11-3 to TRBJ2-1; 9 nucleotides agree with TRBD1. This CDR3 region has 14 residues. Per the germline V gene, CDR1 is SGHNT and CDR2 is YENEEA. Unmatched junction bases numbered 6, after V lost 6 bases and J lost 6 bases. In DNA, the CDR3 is TGTGCCAGCAGTCGGGACAGGGACCTCAATGAGCAGTTCTTC. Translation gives CASSRDRDLNEQFF.

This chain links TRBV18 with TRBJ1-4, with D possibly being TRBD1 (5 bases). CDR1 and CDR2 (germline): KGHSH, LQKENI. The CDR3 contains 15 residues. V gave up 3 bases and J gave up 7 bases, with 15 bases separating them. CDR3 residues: CASSPDRGMGEKLFF. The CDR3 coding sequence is TGTGCCAGCTCACCCGACCGGGGGATGGGTGAAAAACTGTTTTTT.

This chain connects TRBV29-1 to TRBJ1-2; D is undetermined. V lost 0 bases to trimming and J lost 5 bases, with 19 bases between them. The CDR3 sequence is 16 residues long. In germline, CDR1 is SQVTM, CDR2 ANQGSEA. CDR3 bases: TGCAGCGTTGAAGATCGGTTCCCCGACAAAGATTATGGCTACACCTTC. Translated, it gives CSVEDRFPDKDYGYTF.

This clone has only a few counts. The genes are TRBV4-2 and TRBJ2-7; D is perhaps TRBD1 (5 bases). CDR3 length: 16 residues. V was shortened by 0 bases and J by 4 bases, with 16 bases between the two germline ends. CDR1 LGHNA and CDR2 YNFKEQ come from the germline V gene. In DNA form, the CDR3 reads TGTGCCAGCAGCCAAGATATTCCTGAGACAGCGTACGAGCAGTACTTC. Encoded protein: CASSQDIPETAYEQYF.

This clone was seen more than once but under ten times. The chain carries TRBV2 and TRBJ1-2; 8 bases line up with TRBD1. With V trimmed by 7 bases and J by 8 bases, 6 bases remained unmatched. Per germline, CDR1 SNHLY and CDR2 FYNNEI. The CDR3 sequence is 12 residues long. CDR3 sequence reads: CASKLTGDGYTF. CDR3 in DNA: TGTGCCAGCAAATTGACAGGGGACGGCTACACCTTC. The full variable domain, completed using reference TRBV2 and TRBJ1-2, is EPEVTQTPSHQVTQMGQEVILRCVPISNHLYFYWYRQILGQKVEFLVSFYNNEISEKSEIFDDQFSVERPDGSNFTLKIRSTKLEDSAMYFCASKLTGDGYTFGSGTRLTVV.

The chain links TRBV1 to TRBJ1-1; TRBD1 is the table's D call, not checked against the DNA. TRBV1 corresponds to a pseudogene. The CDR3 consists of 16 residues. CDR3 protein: CTSSPDRAPAYFEAFF. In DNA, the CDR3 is TGCACCAGCAGTCCCGACAGGGCCCCTGCGTATTTTGAAGCTTTCTTT.

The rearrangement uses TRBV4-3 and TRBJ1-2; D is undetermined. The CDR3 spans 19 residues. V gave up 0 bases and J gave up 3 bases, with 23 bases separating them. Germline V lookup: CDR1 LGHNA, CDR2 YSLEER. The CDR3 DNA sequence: TGCGCCAGCAGCCAAGATCTGGGAGGCAGCAGCCATATGGACTATGGCTACACCTTC. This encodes CASSQDLGGSSHMDYGYTF.

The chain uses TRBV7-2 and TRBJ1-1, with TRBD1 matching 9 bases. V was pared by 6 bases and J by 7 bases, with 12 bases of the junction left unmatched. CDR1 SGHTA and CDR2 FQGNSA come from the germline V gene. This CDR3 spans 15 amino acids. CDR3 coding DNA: TGTGCCAGCAGACCCCAGGGACAGGGACCACTTGAAGCTTTCTTT. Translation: CASRPQGQGPLEAFF.

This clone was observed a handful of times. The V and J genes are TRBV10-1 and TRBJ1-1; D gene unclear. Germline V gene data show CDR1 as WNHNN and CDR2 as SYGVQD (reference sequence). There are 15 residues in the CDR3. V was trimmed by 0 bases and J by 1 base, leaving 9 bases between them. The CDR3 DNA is TGCGCCAGCAGTGAGTCCAAGGCGGGGAACACTGAAGCTTTCTTT. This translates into CASSESKAGNTEAFF.

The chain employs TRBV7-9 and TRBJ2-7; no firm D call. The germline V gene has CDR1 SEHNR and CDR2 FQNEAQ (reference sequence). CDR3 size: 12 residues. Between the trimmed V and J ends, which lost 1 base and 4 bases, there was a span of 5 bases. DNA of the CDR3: TGTGCCAGCAGCTTAGTCCGTTACGAGCAGTACTTC. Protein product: CASSLVRYEQYF.

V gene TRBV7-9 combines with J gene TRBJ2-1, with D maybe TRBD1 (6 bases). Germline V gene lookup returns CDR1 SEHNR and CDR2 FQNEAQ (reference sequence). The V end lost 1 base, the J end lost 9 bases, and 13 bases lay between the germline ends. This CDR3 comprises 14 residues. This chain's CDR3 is CASSLEVKGGEQFF. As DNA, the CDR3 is TGTGCCAGCAGCTTAGAGGTCAAAGGGGGTGAGCAGTTCTTC.

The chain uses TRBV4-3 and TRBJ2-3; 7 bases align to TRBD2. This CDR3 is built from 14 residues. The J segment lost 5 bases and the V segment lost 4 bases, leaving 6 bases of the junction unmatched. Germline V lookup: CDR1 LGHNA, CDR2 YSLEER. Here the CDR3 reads CASSPGGSRDTQYF. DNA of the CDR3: TGCGCCAGCAGCCCAGGCGGGAGTAGAGATACGCAGTATTTT.

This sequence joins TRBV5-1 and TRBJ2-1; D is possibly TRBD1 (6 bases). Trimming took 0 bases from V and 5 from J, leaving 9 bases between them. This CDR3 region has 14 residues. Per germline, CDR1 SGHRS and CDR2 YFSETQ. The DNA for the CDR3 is TGCGCCAGCAGCTTGGGCAGGGGTGACAATGAGCAGTTCTTC. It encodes CASSLGRGDNEQFF.

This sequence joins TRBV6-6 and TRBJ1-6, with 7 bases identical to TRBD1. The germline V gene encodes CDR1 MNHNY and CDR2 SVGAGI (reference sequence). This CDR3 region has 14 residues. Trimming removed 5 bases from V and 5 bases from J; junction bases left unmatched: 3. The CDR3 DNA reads TGTGCCAGCAGTAGGGGGCGAAATAATTCACCCCTCCACTTT. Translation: CASSRGRNNSPLHF.

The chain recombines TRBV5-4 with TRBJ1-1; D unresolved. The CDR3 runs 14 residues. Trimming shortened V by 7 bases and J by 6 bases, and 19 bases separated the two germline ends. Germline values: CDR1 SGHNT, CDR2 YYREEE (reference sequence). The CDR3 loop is CASRPGEVLAEAFF. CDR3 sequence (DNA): TGTGCCAGCCGTCCCGGGGAGGTTCTGGCTGAAGCTTTCTTT.

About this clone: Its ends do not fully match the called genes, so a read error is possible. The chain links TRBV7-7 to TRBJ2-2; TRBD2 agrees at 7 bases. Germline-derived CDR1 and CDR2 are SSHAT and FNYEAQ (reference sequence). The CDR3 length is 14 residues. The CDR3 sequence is CASSRWGGTGELFF. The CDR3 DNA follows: TGTGCTAGCAGTCGGTGGGGGGGGACCGGGGAGCTGTTTTTT. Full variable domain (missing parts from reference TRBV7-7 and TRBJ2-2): GAGVSQSPRYKVTKRGQDVTLRCDPISSHATLYWYQQALGQGPEFLTYFNYEAQPDKSGLPSDRFSAERPEGSISTLTIQRTEQRDSAMYRCASSRWGGTGELFFGEGSRLTVL.

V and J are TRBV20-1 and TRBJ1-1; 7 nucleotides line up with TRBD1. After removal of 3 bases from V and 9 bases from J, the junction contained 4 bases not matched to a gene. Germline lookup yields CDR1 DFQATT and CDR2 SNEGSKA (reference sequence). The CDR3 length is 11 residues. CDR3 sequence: CSASLGGQAFF. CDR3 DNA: TGCAGTGCTAGTTTAGGGGGCCAAGCTTTCTTT.

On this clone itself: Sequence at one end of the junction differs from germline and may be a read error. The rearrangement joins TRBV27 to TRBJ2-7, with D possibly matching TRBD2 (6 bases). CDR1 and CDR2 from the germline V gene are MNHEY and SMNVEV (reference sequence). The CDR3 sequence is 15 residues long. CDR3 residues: CASRLNRDWRYEQYF. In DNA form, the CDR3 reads TGTGCCAGCCGTTTGAACCGGGACTGGCGGTACGAGCAGTACTTC.